These T cell receptor beta chains were read from a single sample in a study of PD-1 blockade in classical Hodgkin lymphoma. Assay used: immunoSEQ multiplex PCR; TCRdb lists only in-frame clones, some missing. The table shows more than 25,000 clones, with almost 90% occurring only once. The material was CD8+ T cells from blood, obtained at baseline. The receptors here all came from a human donor with classical Hodgkin lymphoma. Each CDR3 is given with its conserved first and last residue. Each record gives: V gene, D gene, J gene, clone size, CDR3 DNA, CDR3 protein. D genes are given only for firm matches. Rows may omit the clone size; those that give it use once, few, many or a size class.

>TRBV6-1|NA|TRBJ2-1|NA
TGTGCCAGCAGTGAAGAGGGGGGGACTATCTGGAGCTACAATGAGCAGTTCTTC
CASSEEGGTIWSYNEQFF
>TRBV7-9|NA|TRBJ1-4|NA
TGTGCCAGCAGCTTTGAGGGGGAAAAACTGTTTTTT
CASSFEGEKLFF
>TRBV4-2|NA|TRBJ1-1|NA
TGTGCCAGCAGCCTCCCCAGAGGAACTGAAGCTTTCTTT
CASSLPRGTEAFF
>TRBV6-4|NA|TRBJ2-2|NA
TGTGCCAGCACCCCAGCTGGAATAGCCGGGGAGCTGTTTTTT
CASTPAGIAGELFF
>TRBV7-9|TRBD1|TRBJ1-1|few
TGTGCCAGCAGCCTAGGAGGGACAGGGGTCACTGAAGCTTTCTTT
CASSLGGTGVTEAFF
>TRBV27|TRBD1|TRBJ2-1|few
TGTGCCAGCAGTCCACGGGACAGAGTCAATGAGCAGTTCTTC
CASSPRDRVNEQFF
>TRBV28|NA|TRBJ2-1|NA
TGTGCCAGCAGTCTACCCCAGGGACCCAATGGCCAGTTCTTC
CASSLPQGPNGQFF
>TRBV19|TRBD2|TRBJ2-1|NA
TGTGCCAGTAGTTTGGTCGCGGGAGGAGGATACAATGAGCAGTTCTTC
CASSLVAGGGYNEQFF
>TRBV6-5|TRBD2|TRBJ2-7|NA
TGTGCCAGCAGTTACGAGGCTAGCGGGAGGGTAACCGAGCAGTACTTC
CASSYEASGRVTEQYF
>TRBV7-9|NA|TRBJ1-5|NA
TGTGCCAGCAGCTTACCGGGACGGCCGCTGCATTTT
CASSLPGRPLHF
>TRBV7-8|NA|TRBJ2-2|NA
TGTGCCAGCAGCTTCCGTTTCCGTAGGACGGCGAACACCGGGGAGCTGTTTTTT
CASSFRFRRTANTGELFF
>TRBV29-1|TRBD1|TRBJ2-7|NA
TGCAGCGCACGGGACAGAACCTACGAGCAGTACTTC
CSARDRTYEQYF
>TRBV7-9|NA|TRBJ2-1|NA
TGTGCCAGCAGCTTGACTTCTAGCGCGTCCTACAATGAGCAGTTCTTC
CASSLTSSASYNEQFF
>TRBV10-2|TRBD2|TRBJ2-7|NA
TGCGCCAGCAGTGAGGGACTAGCGGGGCCCTACGAGCAGTACTTC
CASSEGLAGPYEQYF
>TRBV27|NA|TRBJ1-1|NA
TGTGCCAGCAGCCCGGGACCCAACACTGAAGCTTTCTTT
CASSPGPNTEAFF
>TRBV7-8|NA|TRBJ2-1|once
TGTGCCAGCAGCTTACCCGGAGGGGGCTCGGTCGTATGGCAGTTCTTC
CASSLPGGGSVVWQFF
>TRBV25-1|NA|TRBJ2-1|NA
TGTGCCAGCAGTGAAGGTAGAGCGCAAATAAGGTACAATGAGCAGTTCTTC
CASSEGRAQIRYNEQFF
>TRBV29-1|NA|TRBJ2-7|NA
TGCAGCGTTGGCTCCGATTCCTACGAGCAGTACTTC
CSVGSDSYEQYF
>TRBV2|NA|TRBJ2-5|NA
TGTGCCAGCGGCGACGCGTGGGACCCGCAAGAGACCCAGTACTTC
CASGDAWDPQETQYF
>TRBV2|TRBD1|TRBJ2-5|NA
TGTGCCAGCAGTGTTCCAAATGACAGGGTTTCGGAGACCCAGTACTTC
CASSVPNDRVSETQYF
>TRBV27|NA|TRBJ1-5|NA
TGTGCCAGCAGTTTGGGTTGGGGGTTCAATCAGCCCCAGCATTTT
CASSLGWGFNQPQHF
>TRBV29-1|NA|TRBJ2-7|NA
TGCAGCGTTGTTACGCAGGGCGCCTACTCCTACGAGCAGTACTTC
CSVVTQGAYSYEQYF
>TRBV27|NA|TRBJ1-2|NA
TGTGCCAGCAGTCCCTCGACAAAGGCTTTCGGCTACACCTTC
CASSPSTKAFGYTF
>TRBV10-3|NA|TRBJ2-5|NA
TGTGCCATCAGGTCGAATACCCAGTACTTC
CAIRSNTQYF